A single sample gave rise to the 29 T cell receptor beta chains below, sequenced in a study of CD8+ T cells in alopecia areata. Treatment: oral pan-JAK inhibitor, 5-10 mg twice daily. Reverse transcription of extracted RNA yielded cDNA, which provided the sequencing template. Clones were read by immunoSEQ multiplex PCR, and TCRdb kept only the in-frame ones, dropping some. The sample includes about 180,000 clones, 40% to 55% of them seen just once. Specimen: CD8+ T cells sorted from blood, collected at week 52, from a patient treated with tofacitinib. Receptors originate from a human donor with alopecia areata.

This clone turned up a few times. Different DNA sequences within this sample yield the same CDR3. The chain joins TRBV7-8 to TRBJ2-7; TRBD1 might be the D (5 bases). Trimming cost V 1 base and J 1 base, with 8 bases left between them. The CDR3 length is 14 residues. Germline CDR1 reads SGHVS; CDR2 reads FQNEAQ. The CDR3 protein is CASSLVPGSYEQYF. CDR3 nucleotide sequence: TGTGCCAGCAGCTTAGTTCCAGGGTCCTACGAGCAGTACTTC.

V usage is TRBV7-9 and J usage is TRBJ2-7; D remains unclear. Between the trimmed V and J ends, which lost 3 bases and 6 bases, there was a span of 6 bases. The CDR3 is made up of 11 amino acids. CDR1 and CDR2 from the germline V gene are SEHNR and FQNEAQ (reference sequence). CDR3 in amino acids: CASSFGREQYF. The CDR3 nucleotides are TGTGCCAGCAGCTTCGGCCGCGAGCAGTACTTC.

V and J are TRBV30 and TRBJ1-1, with 9 nucleotides matching TRBD1. Germline V gene data show CDR1 as GTSNPN and CDR2 as SVGIG (reference sequence). V lost 7 bases and J lost 0; bases outside the gene matches: 6. CDR3 length: 14 amino acids. The CDR3 loop is CAFGTGRMNTEAFF. CDR3 in DNA: TGTGCCTTTGGGACAGGGAGGATGAACACTGAAGCTTTCTTT.

This clone came up a few times. J is TRBJ1-2 and V is TRBV7-9; D gene ambiguous. Germline CDR1 SEHNR, CDR2 FQNEAQ (reference sequence). CDR3 length: 13 residues. The ends were cut back, 5 bases at V and 6 bases at J, with 13 bases in the middle. The CDR3 DNA reads TGTGCCAGCAGCCTTCGGGAGGCCGATGGCTACACCTTC. It is translated as CASSLREADGYTF.

The chain has TRBV30 and TRBJ1-2; D ambiguous. The germline V gene has CDR1 GTSNPN and CDR2 SVGIG (reference sequence). The CDR3 is made up of 11 amino acids. V dropped 8 bases and J dropped 6 bases, with 13 bases sitting between them. In nucleotides, the CDR3 is TGTGCCCGTCTACAAGGAAATGGCTACACCTTC. Residues: CARLQGNGYTF. The full variable domain, its missing parts supplied by reference TRBV30 and TRBJ1-2, is SQTIHQWPATLVQPVGSPLSLECTVEGTSNPNLYWYRQAAGRGLQLLFYSVGIGQISSEVPQNLSASRPQDRQFILSSKKLLLSDSGFYLCARLQGNGYTFGSGTRLTVV.

This clone was found a few times. The chain employs TRBV7-9 and TRBJ2-1, with a tentative D call TRBD1 (6 bases). From germline, CDR1 is SEHNR and CDR2 FQNEAQ (reference sequence). Deletions cut 0 bases from V and 7 bases from J, with 13 bases between. The CDR3 is made up of 15 amino acids. CDR3 sequence: CASSLAGGPLNEQFF. The CDR3 nucleotides read TGTGCCAGCAGCTTAGCAGGGGGACCCTTGAATGAGCAGTTCTTC.

This clone was recorded a few times. This rearrangement joins TRBV7-9 to TRBJ1-6; a possible D gene is TRBD1 (5 bases). From germline, CDR1 is SEHNR and CDR2 FQNEAQ (reference sequence). V lost 7 bases to trimming and J lost 7 bases, with 11 bases between them. The length of the CDR3 is 13 residues. CDR3 amino acids: CASNGHENSPLHF. The CDR3 DNA reads as TGTGCCAGCAACGGACACGAGAATTCACCCCTCCACTTT.

As DNA, the CDR3 is TGCAGCGCCGGTGATGGCTGGGACTATGGCTACACCTTC. Residues: CSAGDGWDYGYTF. The chain couples TRBV29-1 to TRBJ1-2; no definite D call. The V end lost 7 bases, the J end lost 3 bases, and 15 bases lay between the germline ends. The length of the CDR3 is 13 residues. The germline V gene has CDR1 SQVTM and CDR2 ANQGSEA.

This chain links TRBV5-6 with TRBJ1-1; D perhaps matches TRBD1 (5 bases). V dropped 5 bases and J dropped 7 bases, with 15 bases sitting between them. Germline V gives CDR1 SGHDT, CDR2 YYEEEE. The CDR3 runs to 13 residues. CDR3 nucleotides: TGTGCCAGCAGGGACCGCAGAAGGGGTGAAGCTTTCTTT. Translating it yields CASRDRRRGEAFF.

The genes are TRBV15 and TRBJ2-3; no firm D call. Germline assignment: CDR1 LNHNV and CDR2 YYDKDF (reference sequence). The CDR3 consists of 13 residues. Between the trimmed V and J ends, which lost 3 bases and 2 bases, there was a span of 6 bases. The CDR3 sequence is CATSSPSTDTQYF. The CDR3 bases are TGTGCCACCAGCAGCCCTTCCACAGATACGCAGTATTTT.

This clone has more than one count but fewer than ten. Distinct nucleotide sequences in the sample also encode this CDR3. DNA of the CDR3: TGCGCCAGCAGCTTGGAGGGAGCTAACTATGGCTACACCTTC. Amino acids: CASSLEGANYGYTF. The chain has TRBV5-1 and TRBJ1-2; D is ambiguous. There are 14 residues in the CDR3. Trimming removed 0 bases at V and 0 bases at J, with 6 bases between. Germline CDR1 and CDR2: SGHRS and YFSETQ.

This clone was seen a single time. The V gene is TRBV2, the J gene TRBJ1-4, with D possibly being TRBD1 (6 bases). This CDR3 comprises 15 residues. V was trimmed by 4 bases and J by 7 bases, leaving 16 bases between them. The germline CDR1 and CDR2 sequences are SNHLY and FYNNEI. CDR3 loop: CASSVSVAGVEKLFF. DNA for the CDR3: TGTGCCAGCAGTGTTTCCGTGGCAGGGGTTGAAAAACTGTTTTTT.

The J gene is TRBJ2-5, the V gene TRBV6-5; D is possibly TRBD1 (5 bases). The CDR3 runs to 15 residues. Germline CDR1 is MNHEY and CDR2 is SVGAGI. V was trimmed by 11 bases and J by 5 bases, leaving 24 bases between them. CDR3 residues: CALAYSGKSQETQYF. In DNA form, the CDR3 reads TGTGCCTTAGCTTATTCAGGGAAATCACAGGAGACCCAGTACTTC.

There are a few counts of this clone. The chain uses TRBV2 and TRBJ1-5; D gene uncertain. Trimming cost V 6 bases and J 3 bases, with 9 bases left between them. The CDR3 is made up of 13 amino acids. The germline V gene encodes CDR1 SNHLY and CDR2 FYNNEI. The CDR3, as DNA: TGTGCCAGCAGCGCCCCCTACAATCAGCCCCAGCATTTT. Translated, it gives CASSAPYNQPQHF.

This clone was picked up a small number of times. The rearrangement uses TRBV6-6 and TRBJ1-6; the D is unclear. CDR3 length: 15 residues. The ends were cut back, 0 bases at V and 9 bases at J, with 12 bases in the middle. In germline, CDR1 is MNHNY, CDR2 SVGAGI (reference sequence). CDR3 residues: CASSYSTQNGSPLHF. DNA of the CDR3: TGTGCCAGCAGTTACTCGACCCAAAACGGTTCACCCCTCCACTTT.

The CDR3 DNA is TGTGCCAGCAGCTTGGCCGGGGACGGCACTGAAGCTTTCTTT. It is translated as CASSLAGDGTEAFF. The chain employs TRBV5-6 and TRBJ1-1, with TRBD1 as a possible D gene (5 bases). V lost 0 bases and J 4 bases, leaving 10 bases between the germline ends. Germline V CDR1 and CDR2: SGHDT, YYEEEE. There are 14 residues in the CDR3.

In this sample, this clone turned up a few times. The chain has TRBV15 and TRBJ2-5; D is perhaps TRBD1 or TRBD2 (5 bases each). This CDR3 is 14 amino acids long. V lost 9 bases and J 1 base, leaving 15 bases between the germline ends. Germline CDR1 and CDR2: LNHNV and YYDKDF (reference sequence). CDR3 sequence: CATSAMGVQETQYF. The CDR3, as DNA: TGTGCCACATCCGCGATGGGGGTCCAAGAGACCCAGTACTTC.

The chain has TRBV5-1 and TRBJ2-5, with D tentatively TRBD2 (6 bases). V dropped 4 bases and J dropped 2 bases, with 15 bases sitting between them. The CDR3 sequence is 15 residues long. Per the germline V gene, CDR1 is SGHRS and CDR2 is YFSETQ. CDR3 protein: CASSPPPGGQETQYF. CDR3 sequence (DNA): TGCGCCAGCAGCCCACCTCCCGGGGGACAAGAGACCCAGTACTTC.

The rearrangement joins TRBV7-2 to TRBJ1-1; unclear D gene. CDR1 is SGHTA and CDR2 is FQGNSA in the germline V gene. This CDR3 is 14 amino acids long. V gave up 1 base and J gave up 4 bases, with 10 bases separating them. This CDR3 reads CASSLGWTATEAFF. CDR3 sequence (DNA): TGTGCCAGCAGCTTAGGTTGGACTGCCACTGAAGCTTTCTTT.

Written as DNA, the CDR3 is TGCAGCGTTGTCACAGGGGAAAATGGCTACACCTTC. Protein sequence: CSVVTGENGYTF. V usage is TRBV29-1 and J usage is TRBJ1-2; 7 bases fit TRBD1. CDR1 and CDR2 from the germline V gene are SQVTM and ANQGSEA. V dropped 4 bases and J dropped 6; count of bases not matched to a gene: 5. The CDR3 totals 12 residues. Full variable domain (rest looked up from reference TRBV29-1 and TRBJ1-2): SAVISQKPSRDICQRGTSLTIQCQVDSQVTMMFWYRQQPGQSLTLIATANQGSEATYESGFVIDKFPISRPNLTFSTLTVSNMSPEDSSIYLCSVVTGENGYTFGSGTRLTVV.

V is TRBV6-4 and J is TRBJ2-1, with 8 bases fitting TRBD2. The CDR3 consists of 16 residues. The trim removed 2 bases at V and 4 bases at J, leaving 7 bases unmatched. Germline assignment: CDR1 MRHNA and CDR2 SNTAGT. CDR3 DNA: TGTGCCAGCAGTGACGTGGCGGGGGGCAGATACAATGAGCAGTTCTTC. Its translation: CASSDVAGGRYNEQFF.

This clone was counted a single time. The chain carries TRBV7-8 and TRBJ2-5, with TRBD1 matching 10 bases. The V segment lost 7 bases and the J segment 5 bases; nucleotides outside the gene matches: 10. Germline assignment: CDR1 SGHVS and CDR2 FQNEAQ. There are 15 residues in the CDR3. The CDR3 sequence is CASTDGTGVGETQYF. CDR3 nucleotides: TGTGCCAGCACCGACGGGACAGGGGTAGGGGAGACCCAGTACTTC.

This chain uses TRBV13 with TRBJ2-3; D unclear. The germline V gene has CDR1 PRHDT and CDR2 FYEKMQ (reference sequence). V was pared by 0 bases and J by 4 bases, with 5 bases between. The CDR3 runs to 13 residues. CDR3 nucleotide sequence: TGTGCCAGCAGCTTAGGCAGGTCAGATACGCAGTATTTT. This translates into CASSLGRSDTQYF.

This clone was detected only a few times. V and J are TRBV30 and TRBJ2-7; TRBD1 agrees at 10 bases. J was trimmed by 6 bases and V by 5 bases; bases with no gene match: 7. The V gene's germline CDR1 is GTSNPN and CDR2 SVGIG (reference sequence). The CDR3 extends over 13 amino acids. The CDR3 sequence is CAWDGDRGTEQYF. The CDR3 nucleotides read TGTGCCTGGGATGGGGACAGGGGAACCGAGCAGTACTTC.

The gene calls are TRBV9 and TRBJ2-3; D uncertain. CDR3 length equals 14 residues. Trimming left V 0 bases short and J 8 bases short, with 13 bases between. CDR1 and CDR2 from the germline V gene are SGDLS and YYNGEE. CDR3 residues: CASSVALGSPTQYF. CDR3 sequence (DNA): TGTGCCAGCAGCGTAGCTTTGGGAAGTCCTACGCAGTATTTT.

Turning to this clone: The junction shows a germline mismatch at one end, possibly a read error. At the DNA level, this CDR3 is encoded by other sequences in the same sample as well. The rearrangement links TRBV5-1 to TRBJ1-1; D call uncertain. This CDR3 has 13 amino acids. CDR1 and CDR2 from the germline V gene are SGHRS and YFSETQ. The CDR3 region is CASSLAGYTEAFF. CDR3 nucleotides: TGCGCCAGCAGTTTGGCGGGGTACACTGAAGCTTTCTTT.

The chain uses TRBV13 and TRBJ1-5; D not resolved. Per germline, CDR1 PRHDT and CDR2 FYEKMQ (reference sequence). The CDR3 is 14 amino acids. Trimming cost V 4 bases and J 3 bases, with 10 bases left between them. The CDR3 spells CASSSQANNQPQHF. The DNA of the CDR3 is TGTGCCAGCAGCTCCCAGGCTAACAATCAGCCCCAGCATTTT.

The V call is TRBV29-1, the J call TRBJ2-2; D remains ambiguous. The CDR3 consists of 12 residues. CDR1 and CDR2 (germline): SQVTM, ANQGSEA. Trimming took off 4 bases at V and 7 bases at J, with 10 bases between the two ends. CDR3 coding DNA: TGCAGCGTTGTAGTGGACGGCGGGGAGCTGTTTTTT. This translates into CSVVVDGGELFF.

This rearrangement joins TRBV6-1 to TRBJ1-2, with unresolved D. This CDR3 region has 13 residues. The germline V gene has CDR1 MNHNS and CDR2 SASEGT. V was cut by 6 bases and J by 4 bases, with 12 bases left in between. The CDR3 spells CASSYGEGYGYTF. In DNA, the CDR3 is TGTGCCAGCAGCTACGGCGAGGGCTATGGCTACACCTTC.